This entry lists 2 T cell receptor beta chains sequenced from one sample in a study of OX40 agonist ivuxolimab in advanced cancers. Receptor libraries were prepared by the immunoSEQ multiplex PCR assay. The table comes from immuneACCESS by way of TCRdb, which keeps in-frame sequences with V and J called. Part of the clones is missing from these tables; in studies checked, under half for an unresolved V gene and the rest for unknown reasons. This sample lists 55,000 to 65,000 clones; roughly four fifths were detected once. The biggest ten clones account for approximately 2.2% of the sample. The sample was CD4+ or CD8+ T cells sorted from blood, taken in a trial of the OX40 agonist ivuxolimab. The receptor source for this set is an adult with an advanced solid tumor such as melanoma, head and neck, liver or kidney cancer.

The CDR3 DNA reads TGTGCCAGCAGTGGGGGGGGATGGGGGCAGCCCCAGCATTTT. Residues: CASSGGGWGQPQHF. The chain is built from TRBV6-1 and TRBJ1-5, with D possibly being TRBD1 (5 bases). The CDR3 consists of 14 residues. Deletions cut 4 bases from V and 7 bases from J, with 14 bases between. Germline CDR1 MNHNS, CDR2 SASEGT.

CDR3 loop: CATGKNNEQFF. For the CDR3, the DNA is TGTGCCACCGGAAAGAACAATGAGCAGTTCTTC. The V gene is TRBV15, the J gene TRBJ2-1; D gene uncertain. Trimming shortened V by 8 bases and J by 5 bases, and 7 bases separated the two germline ends. The CDR3 spans 11 residues. CDR1 and CDR2 from the germline V gene are LNHNV and YYDKDF (reference sequence).